The rows below give T cell receptor beta chains drawn from one sample of a study of OX40 agonist ivuxolimab in advanced cancers. Sequencing used immunoSEQ multiplex PCR; TCRdb keeps in-frame clones, though not all of them. The sample shows about 93,000 clones, 91% of them seen only once. The starting material was CD4+ or CD8+ T cells sorted from blood, obtained in a trial of the OX40 agonist ivuxolimab. All receptors come from an adult with an advanced solid tumor such as melanoma, head and neck, liver or kidney cancer. CDR3s include the opening cysteine and the closing phenylalanine or tryptophan. The D gene is left open where the match is weak. Clone size is stated in some rows and not others, as once, few, many or a class when expanded.

>-|TRBV27|TRBJ1-6|-|13
CASRSTGNSPLHF
TGTGCCAGCAGATCTACAGGAAATTCACCCCTCCACTTT
>TRBD1|TRBV28|TRBJ1-2|-|15
CASSLSAGGLGGYTF
TGTGCCAGCAGTTTATCGGCAGGGGGCTTAGGTGGCTACACCTTC
>-|TRBV7-8|TRBJ2-3|-|14
CASSSPGRTDTQYF
TGTGCCAGCAGCTCTCCCGGGCGCACAGATACGCAGTATTTT
>TRBD2|TRBV4-3|TRBJ2-3|-|15
CASSPSGLGPDTQYF
TGCGCCAGCAGCCCCTCGGGACTAGGCCCAGATACGCAGTATTTT
>-|TRBV30|TRBJ1-2|-|14
CAWRLGGSGYGYTF
TGTGCCTGGAGGTTAGGGGGGAGCGGCTATGGCTACACCTTC
>-|TRBV6-6|TRBJ2-7|-|11
CASSYGGEQYF
TGTGCCAGCAGTTACGGCGGCGAGCAGTACTTC
>-|TRBV19|TRBJ1-1|-|13
CASSMWENTEAFF
TGTGCCAGTAGTATGTGGGAGAACACTGAAGCTTTCTTT
>TRBD1|TRBV10-2|TRBJ2-7|-|13
CASTTGPQREQYF
TGCGCCAGCACGACAGGGCCTCAGCGGGAGCAGTACTTC
>-|TRBV4-1|TRBJ2-7|-|13
CASSLFLAYEQYF
TGCGCCAGCAGCCTGTTCCTAGCCTACGAGCAGTACTTC
>-|TRBV5-1|TRBJ2-6|-|16
CASSLTGGTGANVLTF
TGCGCCAGCAGCTTGACCGGGGGCACTGGGGCCAACGTCCTGACTTTC
>TRBD1|TRBV5-4|TRBJ2-7|-|14
CASSFRDRVDEQYF
TGTGCCAGCAGCTTCCGGGACAGGGTCGACGAGCAGTACTTC
>TRBD1|TRBV7-2|TRBJ2-7|-|15
CASSLTGTASYEQYF
TGTGCCAGCAGCTTAACCGGGACAGCCTCCTACGAGCAGTACTTC
>TRBD2|TRBV19|TRBJ2-7|-|16
CASSTPSGRRTYEQYF
TGTGCCAGTAGTACTCCTAGCGGGAGAAGGACCTACGAGCAGTACTTC
>TRBD2|TRBV28|TRBJ2-1|-|14
CASRLGGTSNEQFF
TGTGCCAGCAGGTTGGGGGGGACTAGCAATGAGCAGTTCTTC
>-|TRBV28|TRBJ1-1|once|15
CASSFISGGNTEAFF
TGTGCCAGCAGTTTTATTTCCGGGGGGAACACTGAAGCTTTCTTT
>TRBD2|TRBV7-2|TRBJ2-1|-|16
CASSPGLAPFYNEQFF
TGTGCCAGCAGCCCTGGACTAGCGCCGTTCTACAATGAGCAGTTCTTC
>-|TRBV28|TRBJ2-1|-|13
CASNSVGYNEQFF
TGTGCCAGCAACTCTGTCGGGTACAATGAGCAGTTCTTC
>-|TRBV20-1|TRBJ2-3|-|11
CSGVVGDTQYF
TGCAGTGGCGTCGTAGGAGATACGCAGTATTTT
>-|TRBV15|TRBJ2-3|-|13
CATSRGIEDTQYF
TGTGCCACCAGCAGGGGGATAGAGGATACGCAGTATTTT
>-|TRBV10-2|TRBJ2-6|-|14
CASSREAGANVLTF
TGCGCCAGCAGTAGGGAAGCTGGGGCCAACGTCCTGACTTTC
>-|TRBV7-8|TRBJ1-5|-|16
CASSLTGRGNNQPQHF
TGTGCCAGCAGCTTAACCGGCAGGGGTAACAATCAGCCCCAGCATTTT
>-|TRBV19|TRBJ2-1|once|15
CASSIQGGLHNEQFF
TGTGCCAGTAGTATTCAGGGGGGACTACACAATGAGCAGTTCTTC
>TRBD2|TRBV7-3|TRBJ2-3|-|13
CASSFGTSSTQYF
TGTGCCAGCAGCTTCGGGACTAGCAGTACGCAGTATTTT
>TRBD2|TRBV11-3|TRBJ2-1|-|16
CASSSQGPAGYNEQFF
TGTGCCAGCAGCTCCCAGGGCCCAGCGGGGTACAATGAGCAGTTCTTC
>-|TRBV2|TRBJ1-1|few|13
CASRDRTLTGAFF
TGTGCCAGCAGAGATCGAACCTTAACCGGAGCTTTCTTT
>TRBD1|TRBV10-3|TRBJ2-7|once|14
CATRSGTGKNEQYF
TGTGCCACCCGTTCCGGGACAGGGAAGAACGAGCAGTACTTC
>-|TRBV11-2|TRBJ2-3|few|14
CASSLRKSTDTQYF
TGTGCCAGCAGCTTACGGAAAAGCACAGATACGCAGTATTTT
>TRBD1|TRBV19|TRBJ2-2|-|16
CASMQGARFYGGELFF
TGTGCCAGTATGCAGGGGGCGAGGTTTTATGGCGGGGAGCTGTTTTTT
>-|TRBV7-2|TRBJ2-3|-|12
CASSLERARQYF
TGTGCCAGCAGCTTAGAACGTGCGCGGCAGTATTTT
>-|TRBV9|TRBJ2-2|-|15
CASSVVWQGTGELFF
TGTGCCAGCAGCGTAGTATGGCAGGGCACCGGGGAGCTGTTTTTT
>-|TRBV28|TRBJ2-5|-|13
CASTWGRQETQYF
TGTGCCAGCACCTGGGGACGGCAAGAGACCCAGTACTTC
>TRBD1|TRBV11-1|TRBJ2-1|-|16
CASSLEGDSSYNEQFF
TGTGCCAGCAGCCTTGAAGGGGACAGCTCCTACAATGAGCAGTTCTTC
>-|TRBV30|TRBJ1-1|-|16
CAWNGMDSLGNTEAFF
TGTGCCTGGAACGGCATGGACAGTCTTGGGAACACTGAAGCTTTCTTT
>-|TRBV2|TRBJ2-7|-|15
CASSELATRSFEQYF
TGTGCCAGCAGTGAATTGGCCACGAGGTCATTCGAGCAGTACTTC
>-|TRBV6-1|TRBJ1-2|once|14
CASSAQGNTYGYTF
TGTGCCAGCAGTGCACAGGGAAACACCTATGGCTACACCTTC
>TRBD2|TRBV28|TRBJ2-7|-|15
CASSTSGRPSYEQYF
TGTGCCAGCAGCACTAGCGGGAGGCCTTCCTACGAGCAGTACTTC
>-|TRBV4-3|TRBJ2-1|once|15
CASSQEFPHNYEQFF
TGCGCCAGCAGCCAAGAGTTTCCACACAATTATGAGCAGTTCTTC
>-|TRBV19|TRBJ2-5|-|16
CASSIQQGSVGETQYF
TGTGCCAGTAGTATCCAACAGGGTTCGGTGGGAGAGACCCAGTACTTC
>TRBD2|TRBV7-2|TRBJ2-1|-|16
CASSLGSGGLAGNKFF
TGTGCCAGCAGCTTAGGATCTGGGGGACTAGCGGGGAATAAGTTCTTC
>TRBD2|TRBV5-1|TRBJ2-7|once|16
CASSLGASGSSYEQYF
TGCGCCAGCAGCTTGGGGGCTAGCGGGAGCTCCTACGAGCAGTACTTC